This T cell receptor beta chain was captured by sequencing in a study of blood T cell repertoires in COVID-19. In the study overall: Sample material is recorded as cDNA or gDNA derived from T cells, B-cell-depleted T cells, or PBMCs.

V trimming: 1 base; J trimming: 4 bases; junction bases outside the gene matches: 3. Germline CDR1 reads SGHVS; CDR2 reads FQNEAQ. This CDR3 has 14 amino acids. In the source study's methods: For nucleated cells, counts were estimated from reference gene primer amplification. Sequencing used immunoSEQ multiplex PCR; TCRdb keeps in-frame clones, though not all of them. V and J calls and clone size are copied from that table; D and trimming were computed from the DNA. The sample contains over 250,000 clones, about 86% of which appear only once. Participants' reported clinical history set cohort assignment.

The source of this sequence is a man between 25 and 39 years old with acute COVID-19. The chain couples TRBV7-8 to TRBJ1-2; 7 nucleotides match TRBD1. The material sequenced was PBMCs or T cells enriched from blood (not recorded which). CDR3 protein: CASSLEGGVYGYTF. DNA of the CDR3: TGTGCCAGCAGCTTAGAAGGGGGCGTCTATGGCTACACCTTC.